This TCR beta chain was identified during a study of blood T cell repertoires in COVID-19. Study details: Specimens from acute and convalescent COVID-19 originated in the United States, Italy and Spain.

Per the germline V gene, CDR1 is LGHDT and CDR2 is YNNKEL (reference sequence). The CDR3 is 15 residues long. The V gene end was trimmed by 6 bases and the J gene end by 7 bases; junction bases not matched to a gene: 10. Per the authors' pipeline: Counts of nucleated cells, estimated from reference gene primer amplification, were obtained. The method was immunoSEQ multiplex PCR; TCRdb's version includes in-frame clones alone and lacks a portion of them. The DNA gave D and trimming, while V, J and clone size come from that table. Of tens of thousands of clones in the sample, approximately 86% were seen once.

The clonotype originates from a woman of 80 years or more in a cohort sampled during active or convalescent COVID-19. The J gene is TRBJ2-2, the V gene TRBV3-1 (or the pseudogene TRBV3-2); 8 bases match TRBD2. The sequencing input was peripheral blood. The CDR3 protein is CASRESGRRVGELFF. The DNA of the CDR3 is TGTGCCAGCAGGGAGAGCGGGAGAAGGGTCGGGGAGCTGTTTTTT.